This TCR beta chain was found in a study of identical twins. With regard to this clonotype: Its antigen is still unknown.

Per the germline V gene, CDR1 is SGHRS and CDR2 is YFSETQ. This CDR3 contains 15 residues. V lost 4 bases to trimming and J lost 3 bases, with 14 bases between them. Study outcomes and limitations: Cord blood beta clonotypes that were abundant carried fewer insertions, and memory repertoires showed no such trend. The authors drew conclusions from cross-sectional statistical analysis rather than following the same donors.

TCRdb re-called the 5' RACE reads through MiXCR, storing one row per CDR3 protein. The sample lists hundreds of thousands of distinct CDR3 sequences; more than 6.5% were seen once. A further study also used this sample, focusing on yellow fever vaccine responses in identical twins.

V is TRBV5-1 and J is TRBJ1-5, with D unclear. Sequencing input: memory (CD45RO+) T cells sorted from blood. The receptor was isolated from a woman aged 18-30 years in good health. Here the CDR3 reads CASSPDGFVNQPQHF. In nucleotides, the CDR3 is TGCGCCAGCAGCCCGGATGGTTTCGTCAATCAGCCCCAGCATTTT.